The 5 T cell receptor beta chains listed next were all sequenced from one sample in a study of cytomegalovirus exposure and HLA in healthy donors. PCR used 60 Vbeta primers and 13 Jbeta primers. The data were produced by immunoSEQ multiplex PCR, yet TCRdb's version contains in-frame clones alone and is incomplete. Found here are over 65,000 clones, over 75% of them singletons; the top ten hold about an eighth. The sequenced material came from PBMCs. The receptor source for this set is a human donor in good health.

The rearrangement uses TRBV18 and TRBJ1-5; 7 positions agree with TRBD1. CDR1 and CDR2 (germline): KGHSH, LQKENI. V lost 5 bases, J lost 2 bases, and 9 bases stayed unmatched. The CDR3 totals 16 residues. The CDR3 spells CASSDAGGGGNQPQHF. The CDR3 nucleotides read TGTGCCAGCTCAGATGCAGGAGGGGGCGGCAATCAGCCCCAGCATTTT.

The chain links TRBV29-1 to TRBJ1-1, with D perhaps TRBD1 (6 bases). CDR3 size: 13 residues. Per germline, CDR1 SQVTM and CDR2 ANQGSEA. The germline V and J ends were trimmed by 6 bases and 5 bases, with 16 bases remaining between them. CDR3 protein: CSVVEGGKTEAFF. Written as DNA, the CDR3 is TGCAGCGTCGTCGAGGGGGGGAAAACTGAAGCTTTCTTT.

The J gene is TRBJ1-6, the V gene TRBV9; TRBD1 matches 8 bases. V was clipped by 0 bases and J by 10 bases; unmatched bases: 6. The CDR3 runs to 15 residues. The V gene's germline CDR1 is SGDLS and CDR2 YYNGEE. This CDR3 reads CASSVDQGANSPLHF. In nucleotides, the CDR3 is TGTGCCAGCAGCGTAGACCAGGGGGCGAACTCACCCCTCCACTTT.

This chain links TRBV7-9 with TRBJ1-1, with a tentative D call TRBD1 (6 bases). The V gene's germline CDR1 is SEHNR and CDR2 FQNEAQ (reference sequence). This CDR3 region has 14 residues. Trimming took off 2 bases at V and 5 bases at J, with 12 bases between the two ends. CDR3: CASSLSQGHTEAFF. The CDR3 DNA is TGTGCCAGCAGCTTATCTCAGGGGCATACTGAAGCTTTCTTT.

V and J are TRBV5-5 and TRBJ1-6; D remains unclear. Looked up from germline, CDR1 is SGHKS and CDR2 is YYEKEE (reference sequence). V gave up 4 bases and J gave up 0 bases, with 14 bases separating them. This CDR3 is built from 17 residues. CDR3 in amino acids: CASSPQGGRSYNSPLHF. CDR3 DNA sequence: TGTGCCAGCAGCCCCCAAGGCGGCCGCTCCTATAATTCACCCCTCCACTTT.